The 15 T cell receptor beta chains reported below all come from one sample, sequenced in a study of cytomegalovirus exposure and HLA in healthy donors. 60 Vbeta and 13 Jbeta primers were used in PCR. Here immunoSEQ multiplex PCR was the method, and the copy in TCRdb shows in-frame clones only, minus some. Of fewer than 200,000 clones listed, about three quarters are singletons. Input material: PBMCs. The receptors derive from a girl aged 5-17 years in good health and CMV-seronegative.

The chain is built from TRBV7-8 and TRBJ1-1; TRBD1 matches at 7 bases. The germline V gene encodes CDR1 SGHVS and CDR2 FQNEAQ. This CDR3 comprises 16 residues. V was pared by 8 bases and J by 1 base, with 13 bases of the junction left unmatched. The CDR3 spells CASLPRRTGRNTEAFF. CDR3 DNA: TGTGCCAGCCTCCCTCGTCGGACAGGCCGGAACACTGAAGCTTTCTTT.

The V call is TRBV27, the J call TRBJ1-5, with D hard to call. The V end lost 5 bases, the J end lost 9 bases, and 17 bases lay between the germline ends. This CDR3 contains 14 residues. Germline CDR1 and CDR2: MNHEY and SMNVEV (reference sequence). This CDR3 is CASSPRPLGRPQHF. The DNA for the CDR3 is TGTGCCAGCAGTCCCAGGCCCCTCGGTAGGCCCCAGCATTTT.

This clone was detected only once. This chain joins TRBV13 and TRBJ2-7, with D tentatively TRBD2 (5 bases). The germline V and J ends were trimmed by 2 bases and 2 bases, with 10 bases remaining between them. The CDR3 runs to 14 residues. Per the germline V gene, CDR1 is PRHDT and CDR2 is FYEKMQ (reference sequence). The CDR3: CASSLSGRAYEQYF. CDR3 DNA: TGTGCCAGCAGCTTAAGCGGACGGGCCTACGAGCAGTACTTC. Combining the CDR3 with reference TRBV13 and TRBJ2-7 gives the whole variable domain AAGVIQSPRHLIKEKRETATLKCYPIPRHDTVYWYQQGPGQDPQFLISFYEKMQSDKGSIPDRFSAQQFSDYHSELNMSSLELGDSALYFCASSLSGRAYEQYFGPGTRLTVT.

The V call is TRBV10-3, the J call TRBJ1-5, with TRBD1 identical over 8 bases. V was clipped by 5 bases and J by 4 bases; unmatched bases: 7. The CDR3 covers 15 residues. Germline V gives CDR1 ENHRY, CDR2 SYGVKD. The CDR3 coding sequence is TGTGCCATCAGTCCAGGGGGCCCCGGGAATCAGCCCCAGCATTTT. Translation: CAISPGGPGNQPQHF.

This clone was detected only a few times. The V and J genes are TRBV5-1 and TRBJ1-3; D unresolved. V lost 3 bases and J 0 bases, leaving 7 bases between the germline ends. Looked up from germline, CDR1 is SGHRS and CDR2 is YFSETQ. CDR3 length: 14 residues. The CDR3 nucleotides are TGCGCCAGCAGCTCCGGGAACTCTGGAAACACCATATATTTT. Protein product: CASSSGNSGNTIYF.

V usage is TRBV7-2 and J usage is TRBJ1-1; no definite D call. CDR3 length: 14 residues. V was shortened by 1 base and J by 4 bases, with 10 bases between the two germline ends. Germline-derived CDR1 and CDR2 are SGHTA and FQGNSA. CDR3 residues: CASSLDSTSTEAFF. The DNA of the CDR3 is TGTGCCAGCAGCTTAGACTCAACCTCCACTGAAGCTTTCTTT.

This chain connects TRBV7-8 to TRBJ1-1; D gene uncertain. Between the trimmed V and J ends, which lost 2 bases and 0 bases, there was a span of 4 bases. CDR3 length equals 13 residues. Germline lookup yields CDR1 SGHVS and CDR2 FQNEAQ. The CDR3 spells CASSLTVNTEAFF. For the CDR3, the DNA is TGTGCCAGCAGCTTAACAGTGAACACTGAAGCTTTCTTT. The full variable domain, its missing parts supplied by reference TRBV7-8 and TRBJ1-1, is GAGVSQSPRYKVAKRGQDVALRCDPISGHVSLFWYQQALGQGPEFLTYFQNEAQLDKSGLPSDRFFAERPEGSVSTLKIQRTQQEDSAVYLCASSLTVNTEAFFGQGTRLTVV.

The chain carries TRBV27 and TRBJ2-5, with TRBD1 matching over 9 bases. Germline trimming cut 4 bases from V and 2 bases from J; bases unmatched to any gene: 5. The CDR3 spans 15 residues. CDR1 and CDR2 from the germline V gene are MNHEY and SMNVEV (reference sequence). The CDR3 protein is CASSWGQGLQETQYF. Here the CDR3 DNA reads TGTGCCAGCAGTTGGGGACAGGGACTACAAGAGACCCAGTACTTC.

V is TRBV5-6 and J is TRBJ2-7, with a weak D call TRBD1 (5 bases). The CDR3 extends over 12 amino acids. CDR1 and CDR2 from the germline V gene are SGHDT and YYEEEE. Trimming took 4 bases from V and 11 from J, leaving 16 bases between them. The CDR3 here is CASSVLGAAEYF. The CDR3 nucleotides read TGTGCCAGCAGCGTACTTGGGGCGGCGGAGTACTTC.

This clone was observed a few times. V and J are TRBV30 and TRBJ1-2, with a weak D call TRBD1 (5 bases). The germline V gene encodes CDR1 GTSNPN and CDR2 SVGIG (reference sequence). The ends were cut back, 2 bases at V and 1 base at J, with 8 bases in the middle. The CDR3 has 13 amino acids. The DNA of the CDR3 is TGTGCCTGGAGTATGGGACTTAACTATGGCTACACCTTC. Translation gives CAWSMGLNYGYTF.

The chain uses TRBV4-2 and TRBJ1-1, with 12 bases that match TRBD1. CDR3 length equals 16 residues. From germline, CDR1 is LGHNA and CDR2 YNFKEQ. V gave up 3 bases and J gave up 4 bases; unmatched junction bases: 6. In nucleotides, the CDR3 is TGTGCCAGCAGCCACGGGACAGGGGGCGAGGGCACTGAAGCTTTCTTT. Translated: CASSHGTGGEGTEAFF.

This clone came up a few times. The rearrangement joins TRBV6-1 to TRBJ2-7; D might be TRBD1 (6 bases). The germline V and J ends were trimmed by 6 bases and 6 bases, with 21 bases remaining between them. This CDR3 region has 15 residues. The germline V gene has CDR1 MNHNS and CDR2 SASEGT. In DNA form, the CDR3 reads TGTGCCAGCAGCCTTAAAAGGGGGTGGGCCTTCGAGCAGTACTTC. As protein: CASSLKRGWAFEQYF.

This chain links TRBV7-9 with TRBJ1-4, with TRBD1 identical over 7 bases. The CDR3 is made up of 17 amino acids. Per germline, CDR1 SEHNR and CDR2 FQNEAQ (reference sequence). The V gene end was trimmed by 1 base and the J gene end by 2 bases; junction bases not matched to a gene: 7. The CDR3 nucleotides read TGTGCCAGCAGCTTAGAACGACAGGGCTGGACTAATGAAAAACTGTTTTTT. This sequence encodes CASSLERQGWTNEKLFF.

Written as DNA, the CDR3 is TGTGCCAGTAGTAGGGGGACAGGGAACACCGGGGAGCTGTTTTTT. Protein sequence: CASSRGTGNTGELFF. The chain couples TRBV19 to TRBJ2-2; 8 nucleotides line up with TRBD1. CDR1 and CDR2 from the germline V gene are LNHDA and SQIVND (reference sequence). Losses at the gene ends were 4 bases for V and 1 base for J; bases not matched to a gene: 2. This CDR3 has 15 amino acids.

The chain joins TRBV6-1 to TRBJ1-4; a possible D gene is TRBD1 (5 bases). The CDR3 is 14 residues long. Germline loops: CDR1 MNHNS, CDR2 SASEGT. V was pared by 5 bases and J by 1 base, with 8 bases between. The CDR3 nucleotides read TGTGCCAGCAGTCAGGGCCAAACTAATGAAAAACTGTTTTTT. It translates to CASSQGQTNEKLFF.